One sample yielded the 2 T cell receptor beta chains listed below, sequenced in a study of graft-versus-host responses after intestinal transplantation. These TCRs are of unknown antigen specificity. Libraries were prepared by immunoSEQ multiplex PCR; TCRdb keeps only in-frame clonotypes and omits some of them. Of about 130,000 clones listed, around 94% were seen once; the top ten hold about 0.16%. The material was unstimulated CD4+ T cells sorted from spleen or lymph node cells, obtained before intestinal transplant. Receptor source: a human donor who received an intestinal transplant.

V is TRBV18 and J is TRBJ1-4; 7 nucleotides agree with TRBD1. The V and J ends lost 3 bases and 5 bases, in that order; junction bases with no gene match: 3. Germline-derived CDR1 and CDR2 are KGHSH and LQKENI. The CDR3 is 14 amino acids. DNA for the CDR3: TGTGCCAGCTCACCCGGGACAGAAAATGAAAAACTGTTTTTT. Amino acid sequence: CASSPGTENEKLFF.

The chain links TRBV4-1 to TRBJ1-4, with D maybe TRBD1 (5 bases). Trimming pared 4 bases from V and 7 bases from J, leaving 28 bases between. Germline CDR1 and CDR2: MGHRA and YSYEKL. The CDR3 totals 19 residues. CDR3 region: CASSRKLQGPNTRFEKLFF. The CDR3 region has the DNA TGCGCCAGCAGCCGAAAGCTGCAGGGCCCCAATACACGTTTTGAAAAACTGTTTTTT.